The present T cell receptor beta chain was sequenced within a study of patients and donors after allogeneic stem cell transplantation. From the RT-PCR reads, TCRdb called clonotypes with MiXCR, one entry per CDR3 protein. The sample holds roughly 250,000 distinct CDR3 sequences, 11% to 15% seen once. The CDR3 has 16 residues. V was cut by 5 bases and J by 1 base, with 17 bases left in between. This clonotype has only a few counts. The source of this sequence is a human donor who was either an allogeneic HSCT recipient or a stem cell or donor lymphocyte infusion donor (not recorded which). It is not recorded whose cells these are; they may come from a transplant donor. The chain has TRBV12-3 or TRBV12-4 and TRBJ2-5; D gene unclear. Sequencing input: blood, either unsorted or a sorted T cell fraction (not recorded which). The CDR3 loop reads CASSPPSPASQETQYF. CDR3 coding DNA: TGTGCCAGCAGTCCACCATCCCCGGCTAGCCAAGAGACCCAGTACTTC.